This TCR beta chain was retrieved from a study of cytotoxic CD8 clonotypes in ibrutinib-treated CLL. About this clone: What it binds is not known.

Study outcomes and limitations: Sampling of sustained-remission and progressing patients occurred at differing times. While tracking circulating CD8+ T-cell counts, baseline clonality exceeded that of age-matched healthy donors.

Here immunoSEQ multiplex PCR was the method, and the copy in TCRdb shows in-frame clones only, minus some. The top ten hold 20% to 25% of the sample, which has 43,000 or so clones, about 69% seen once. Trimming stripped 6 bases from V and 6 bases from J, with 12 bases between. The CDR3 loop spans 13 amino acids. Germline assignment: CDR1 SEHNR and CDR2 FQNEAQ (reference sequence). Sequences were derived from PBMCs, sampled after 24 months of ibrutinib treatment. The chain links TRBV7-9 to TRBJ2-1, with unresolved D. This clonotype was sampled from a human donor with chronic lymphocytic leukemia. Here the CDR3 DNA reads TGTGCCAGCAGACAAGGGAATTTCAATGAGCAGTTCTTC. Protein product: CASRQGNFNEQFF.